Listed below are T cell receptor beta chains from one sample, sequenced in a study of T cells in Graves' hyperthyroidism and ophthalmopathy. Each CDR3 protein is one row after TCRdb ran MiXCR on the multiplex PCR reads. The top ten clones hold over 30% of a sample with hundreds of thousands of distinct CDR3 sequences, around 21% of them seen once. Sample: blood. The source is a man aged 25-45 years with Graves' ophthalmopathy. Both conserved end residues are trimmed from each CDR3.

v_call cdr3_aa
TRBV7-3 ASSLGGPFAEKLF
TRBV30 AWRAGTASYEQY
TRBV6-1 ASSRPGTPFEQF
TRBV28 ASSFTPGRSQPQH
TRBV15 ATSRGQGTSGLAEQY
TRBV10-2 ASSQGQGSQPQH
TRBV2 ASSGQGTGELF
TRBV4-2 ASSQGGTGTSNTEAF
TRBV6-2/TRBV6-3 ASSYSTLADVRTDTQY
TRBV4-2 ASSPRRDRVTDEQF
TRBV20-1 SAPRGGRASNEQY
TRBV7-2 ASSLGGVQPQH
TRBV7-2 ASSSEGINQPQH
TRBV10-2 ASSGGRGGTEAF
TRBV19 ASSRGQELSYNEQF
TRBV11-2 ASSLGSLGRNEQF
TRBV20-1 SARDYRNTEAF
TRBV6-1 ASRPDRLYEQY
TRBV6-2/TRBV6-3 ASGLGQDADGYT
TRBV6-1 ASSVHTTNEKLF
TRBV28 ASNEGHSGNTIY